This passage covers 9 T cell receptor beta chains from one sample sequenced in a study of breast tumors, draining lymph nodes, adjacent tissues. MiXCR, applied by TCRdb to the multiplex PCR reads, yields one record per CDR3 protein. The sample records roughly 260,000 distinct CDR3 sequences, about 33% being singletons. Axillary draining lymph nodes of breast cancer patients supplied the node samples. The specimen sequenced was axillary lymph node tissue. The receptors were gathered from a female donor with breast cancer. Some clones in this sample may be carry-over from other donors' samples.

Many counts were recorded for this clonotype. V usage is TRBV5-8 and J usage is TRBJ2-5; 8 bases agree with TRBD2. CDR1 is SGHTS and CDR2 is YDEGEE in the germline V gene. V lost 5 bases and J lost 4; bases outside the gene matches: 10. The length of the CDR3 is 15 residues. CDR3 bases: TGTGCCAGCAGGAACCCAGCGGGAGTGGGAGAGACCCAGTACTTC. Protein sequence: CASRNPAGVGETQYF.

To note about this clonotype: The junction departs from the called germline gene at one end, perhaps through a read error. The rearrangement uses TRBV15 and TRBJ1-4; possible D gene TRBD1, 5 bases. Germline CDR1 reads LNHNV; CDR2 reads YYDKDF (reference sequence). The length of the CDR3 is 15 residues. CDR3 DNA sequence: TGTGCCACCAGCAGGGGGACGCTCCCTAATGGAAAACTGCTTTTT. It yields the protein CATSRGTLPNGKLLF.

This clonotype showed up many times. The chain uses TRBV29-1 and TRBJ2-5; 7 bases fit TRBD2. Germline trimming cut 6 bases from V and 1 base from J; bases unmatched to any gene: 5. CDR1 is SQVTM and CDR2 is ANQGSEA in the germline V gene. The CDR3 has 13 amino acids. CDR3 DNA sequence: TGCAGCGTAACGACTAGCAGCCAAGAGACCCAGTACTTC. Protein sequence: CSVTTSSQETQYF.

This clonotype has just a few counts. The J gene is TRBJ2-1, the V gene TRBV30; D is perhaps TRBD2 (5 bases). There are 13 residues in the CDR3. The V end was cut by 4 bases, the J end by 5 bases, with 12 bases between. In germline, CDR1 is GTSNPN, CDR2 SVGIG (reference sequence). Here the CDR3 reads CAWTLADDNEQFF. The CDR3, as DNA: TGTGCCTGGACGCTAGCAGATGACAATGAGCAGTTCTTC.

The rearrangement joins TRBV20-1 to TRBJ1-2; a weak D match, TRBD1 (5 bases). Germline CDR1 is DFQATT and CDR2 is SNEGSKA (reference sequence). V lost 4 bases, J lost 8 bases, and 20 bases lay in between. This CDR3 contains 14 residues. As DNA, the CDR3 is TGCAGTGCTATATCCGGGGCCCTGGTGGAGGGCTACACCTTC. Translating it yields CSAISGALVEGYTF.

The chain combines TRBV3-1 with TRBJ2-7; TRBD1 might be the D (6 bases). Looked up from germline, CDR1 is LGHDT and CDR2 is YNNKEL (reference sequence). This CDR3 has 14 residues. With 7 bases removed from V and 0 bases from J, the gap between germline ends came to 13 bases. The chain's CDR3 is CASKGGRYSYEQYF. For the CDR3, the DNA is TGTGCCAGCAAAGGGGGACGGTACTCCTACGAGCAGTACTTC.

Remarks on this clonotype: The CDR3 does not end in the conserved phenylalanine or tryptophan, so this is likely a read error. Because the CDR3's place on the DNA is in doubt, the DNA is left out and the CDR3 is given as listed by TCRdb. V is TRBV7-9 and J is TRBJ1-2. Germline CDR1 is SEHNR and CDR2 is FQNEAQ (reference sequence). Counting both end residues, the CDR3 totals 14 amino acids. The CDR3 protein is CASSPTGTSYGYAL.

This clonotype was counted a single time. Mismatch with germline at one junction end may stem from a read error. The J gene is TRBJ1-3, the V gene TRBV15, with D unclear. The V gene's germline CDR1 is LNHNV and CDR2 YYDKDF (reference sequence). The CDR3 runs to 14 residues. In DNA, the CDR3 is TGTGCCACCAGCAGAGATTTGGGCATAGAGACCATATATTTC. Translation gives CATSRDLGIETIYF.

This clonotype came up many times. This rearrangement joins TRBV19 to TRBJ2-1, with D possibly matching TRBD2 (5 bases). The CDR3 sequence is 14 residues long. Germline-derived CDR1 and CDR2 are LNHDA and SQIVND (reference sequence). Trimming stripped 7 bases from V and 3 bases from J, with 13 bases between. CDR3 DNA: TGTGCCAGTACCTCTAGCTCCGTCTACAATGAGCAGTTCTTC. Encoded protein: CASTSSSVYNEQFF.